The 31 T cell receptor beta chains in this list originate from one sample, sequenced in a study of chemoradiotherapy in HPV16-positive cancers. The method was immunoSEQ multiplex PCR; TCRdb's version includes in-frame clones alone and lacks a portion of them. The sample has 6,000 to 9,000 clones; over 75% are singletons. The sample was collected from a patient who underwent chemoradiotherapy. The source is a human donor with HPV-associated anogenital cancer.

The chain uses TRBV21-1 and TRBJ1-5. TRBV21-1 is assigned pseudogene status. CDR3 size: 16 residues. CDR3 sequence reads: CASSKADHCSNQPQHF. CDR3 sequence (DNA): TGTGCCAGCAGCAAGGCAGACCATTGTAGCAATCAGCCCCAGCATTTT.

The V and J genes are TRBV7-2 and TRBJ2-7, with D possibly TRBD2 on 7 matching bases. The V gene's germline CDR1 is SGHTA and CDR2 FQGNSA. The V and J ends lost 2 bases and 0 bases respectively, with 17 bases between them. The CDR3 totals 17 residues. In DNA, the CDR3 is TGTGCCAGCAGCTTATGGGGAGGGGACACACACTCCTACGAGCAGTACTTC. The encoded protein is CASSLWGGDTHSYEQYF.

The chain links TRBV7-8 to TRBJ2-7; 9 bases align to TRBD1. In germline, CDR1 is SGHVS, CDR2 FQNEAQ. The trim removed 8 bases at V and 2 bases at J, leaving 16 bases unmatched. This CDR3 has 17 amino acids. The CDR3: CASAPRFKGTGTYEQYF. The CDR3 DNA reads TGTGCCAGCGCTCCTAGGTTTAAGGGGACAGGGACCTACGAGCAGTACTTC.

The chain uses TRBV9 and TRBJ2-5; D may be TRBD1 (5 bases). V was clipped by 0 bases and J by 5 bases, with 11 bases between them. The CDR3 has 14 residues. The germline CDR1 and CDR2 sequences are SGDLS and YYNGEE. The CDR3 nucleotides read TGTGCCAGCAGCGTAGAAGGCAGGGTGGAGACCCAGTACTTC. It translates to CASSVEGRVETQYF.

This rearrangement joins TRBV27 to TRBJ1-6; D is uncertain. CDR3 length equals 13 residues. Trimming left V 4 bases short and J 8 bases short, with 9 bases between. Germline CDR1 is MNHEY and CDR2 is SMNVEV (reference sequence). The DNA for the CDR3 is TGTGCCAGCAGTTCCTTTACGGATTCACCCCTCCACTTT. Its translation: CASSSFTDSPLHF.

This clone was recorded once. The V gene is TRBV7-9, the J gene TRBJ2-5; D may be TRBD1 (5 bases). The J call is uncertain, as TRBJ2-7 better fits the DNA end. The germline V gene has CDR1 SEHNR and CDR2 FQNEAQ (reference sequence). This CDR3 is 15 amino acids long. The CDR3 DNA reads TGTGCCAGCAGCCACCCCGACAGCCAGTTCAACGAGCAGTACTTC. Translating it yields CASSHPDSQFNEQYF.

The rearrangement uses TRBV19 and TRBJ1-5; D ambiguous. Germline CDR1 LNHDA, CDR2 SQIVND (reference sequence). The CDR3 runs 12 residues. The V and J ends lost 3 bases and 9 bases respectively, with 9 bases between them. This CDR3 is CASSMGLGPQHF. CDR3 nucleotide sequence: TGTGCCAGTAGTATGGGTCTAGGGCCCCAGCATTTT.

This sequence joins TRBV28 and TRBJ1-1; tentatively, D is TRBD1 (5 bases). This CDR3 region has 12 residues. Germline assignment: CDR1 MDHEN and CDR2 SYDVKM. V lost 10 bases to trimming and J lost 2 bases, with 11 bases between them. The CDR3 region is CATLDNNTEAFF. CDR3 DNA: TGTGCCACCTTGGACAACAACACTGAAGCTTTCTTT. Combining the CDR3 with reference TRBV28 and TRBJ1-1 gives the whole variable domain DVKVTQSSRYLVKRTGEKVFLECVQDMDHENMFWYRQDPGLGLRLIYFSYDVKMKEKGDIPEGYSVSREKKERFSLILESASTNQTSMYLCATLDNNTEAFFGQGTRLTVV.

This clone showed up just a few times. The chain recombines TRBV19 with TRBJ2-7, with D possibly matching TRBD1 (5 bases). The CDR3 contains 14 residues. V lost 4 bases and J 3 bases, leaving 13 bases between the germline ends. The germline CDR1 and CDR2 sequences are LNHDA and SQIVND (reference sequence). This chain's CDR3 is CASSNPGISYEQYF. The CDR3, as DNA: TGTGCCAGTAGTAACCCAGGGATAAGCTACGAGCAGTACTTC.

The V and J genes are TRBV11-2 and TRBJ2-7; 7 bases fit TRBD1. Germline CDR1 reads SGHAT; CDR2 reads FQNNGV. The CDR3 runs 14 residues. The V segment lost 5 bases and the J segment 2 bases; nucleotides outside the gene matches: 6. As DNA, the CDR3 is TGTGCCAGCAGCATCGGGACAGCGACCTACGAGCAGTACTTC. This encodes CASSIGTATYEQYF. The full variable domain, with the rest looked up from reference TRBV11-2 and TRBJ2-7, is EAGVAQSPRYKIIEKRQSVAFWCNPISGHATLYWYQQILGQGPKLLIQFQNNGVVDDSQLPKDRFSAERLKGVDSTLKIQPAKLEDSAVYLCASSIGTATYEQYFGPGTRLTVT.

There are a few counts of this clone. The V gene is TRBV18, the J gene TRBJ2-4, with TRBD2 as a possible D gene (5 bases). The CDR3 runs 17 residues. Trimming took 2 bases from V and 0 from J, leaving 14 bases between them. CDR1 is KGHSH and CDR2 is LQKENI in the germline V gene. The CDR3 DNA reads TGTGCCAGCTCACCATCGGCCAGGACTTTAGCCAAAAACATTCAGTACTTC. Translating it yields CASSPSARTLAKNIQYF.

This clone has only one observation. The rearrangement joins TRBV28 to TRBJ1-4; a weak D match, TRBD1 (6 bases). The CDR3 contains 15 residues. In germline, CDR1 is MDHEN, CDR2 SYDVKM. Trimming shortened V by 1 base and J by 4 bases, and 10 bases separated the two germline ends. The CDR3 region is CASSLSGARNEKLFF. As DNA, the CDR3 is TGTGCCAGCAGTTTATCGGGGGCCCGTAATGAAAAACTGTTTTTT.

The genes are TRBV9 and TRBJ1-2; D ambiguous. Germline lookup yields CDR1 SGDLS and CDR2 YYNGEE. V gave up 5 bases and J gave up 5 bases, with 16 bases separating them. This CDR3 contains 14 residues. The CDR3 reads CASSKVPQNYGYTF. The CDR3 DNA sequence: TGTGCCAGCAGTAAGGTCCCTCAGAATTATGGCTACACCTTC.

The V and J genes are TRBV5-1 and TRBJ2-2; tentatively, D is TRBD2 (5 bases). The germline gives CDR1 SGHRS, CDR2 YFSETQ. This CDR3 contains 14 residues. V shed 4 bases and J shed 1 base, with 8 bases lying between them. DNA for the CDR3: TGCGCCAGCAGCCCCGCGGGGAACACCGGGGAGCTGTTTTTT. Translated: CASSPAGNTGELFF.

The genes are TRBV9 and TRBJ1-2, with 9 positions matching TRBD1. This CDR3 is 15 amino acids long. V lost 1 base, J lost 6 bases, and 7 bases stayed unmatched. CDR1 is SGDLS and CDR2 is YYNGEE in the germline V gene. The CDR3 DNA sequence: TGTGCCAGCAGCGTATTGACAGGGGGGAGAGATGGCTACACCTTC. Translation gives CASSVLTGGRDGYTF.

The chain links TRBV29-1 to TRBJ1-3; D remains unclear. The germline CDR1 and CDR2 sequences are SQVTM and ANQGSEA. The CDR3 totals 12 residues. With 4 bases removed from V and 8 bases from J, the gap between germline ends came to 12 bases. CDR3 sequence (DNA): TGCAGCGTTGGGGTAACTAGGCACACCATATATTTT. Its translation: CSVGVTRHTIYF.

The CDR3 nucleotides are TGTGCCAGCAGTTCCTATAGCGGGGGGACTGGCACAGATACGCAGTATTTT. The encoded protein is CASSSYSGGTGTDTQYF. The V call is TRBV28, the J call TRBJ2-3; TRBD2 matches at 10 bases. Germline CDR1 and CDR2: MDHEN and SYDVKM. CDR3 length: 17 amino acids. V shed 4 bases, J shed 1 base, and the junction held 8 bases outside the gene matches.

The chain links TRBV6-1 to TRBJ1-2; a weak D match, TRBD1 (5 bases). CDR1 and CDR2 (germline): MNHNS, SASEGT. The CDR3 totals 11 residues. The V gene lost 6 bases and the J gene lost 9 bases, with 11 bases spanning the gap. The CDR3 DNA reads as TGTGCCAGCAGAAGGGACGTGAGCTACACCTTC. Its translation is CASRRDVSYTF.

J is TRBJ1-1 and V is TRBV11-3, with a weak D call TRBD1 (5 bases). The germline CDR1 and CDR2 sequences are SGHNT and YENEEA. V was clipped by 1 base and J by 4 bases, with 10 bases between them. This CDR3 is built from 14 residues. DNA for the CDR3: TGTGCCAGCAGCTTAGGCGGGACGGGCACTGAAGCTTTCTTT. As protein: CASSLGGTGTEAFF.

V usage is TRBV4-2 and J usage is TRBJ1-1; D not resolved. Germline values: CDR1 LGHNA, CDR2 YNFKEQ. The CDR3 loop spans 14 amino acids. Trimming stripped 4 bases from V and 0 bases from J, with 9 bases between. The CDR3 coding sequence is TGTGCCAGCAGCCTGGAAGGGATGAACACTGAAGCTTTCTTT. Residues: CASSLEGMNTEAFF.

The chain uses TRBV7-9 and TRBJ1-4; D not resolved. In germline, CDR1 is SEHNR, CDR2 FQNEAQ (reference sequence). V was shortened by 7 bases and J by 7 bases, with 13 bases between the two germline ends. This CDR3 is built from 13 residues. CDR3 residues: CASTRRVGEKLFF. The CDR3 DNA reads as TGTGCCAGCACCCGAAGGGTGGGTGAAAAACTGTTTTTT.

This chain connects TRBV5-1 to TRBJ1-1; 7 bases align to TRBD1. J was trimmed by 6 bases and V by 4 bases; bases with no gene match: 9. This CDR3 is 14 amino acids long. Germline V gene lookup returns CDR1 SGHRS and CDR2 YFSETQ. The CDR3 DNA reads TGCGCCAGCAGCATACAGACAGGGAGGGCTGAAGCTTTCTTT. Protein sequence: CASSIQTGRAEAFF. Based on the CDR3 plus reference TRBV5-1 and TRBJ1-1, the full variable domain is KAGVTQTPRYLIKTRGQQVTLSCSPISGHRSVSWYQQTPGQGLQFLFEYFSETQRNKGNFPGRFSGRQFSNSRSEMNVSTLELGDSALYLCASSIQTGRAEAFFGQGTRLTVV.

The J gene is TRBJ2-5, the V gene TRBV6-1; D gene unclear. The J call is in doubt because the DNA end fits TRBJ2-7 better. This CDR3 region has 15 residues. Per germline, CDR1 MNHNS and CDR2 SASEGT. CDR3 coding DNA: TGTGCCAGCAGTGAAGCCCATCAGAAAAACTACGAGCAGTACTTC. Translation gives CASSEAHQKNYEQYF.

The genes are TRBV5-6 and TRBJ2-7, with D possibly being TRBD1 or TRBD2 (5 bases each). The CDR3 contains 14 residues. V was cut by 2 bases and J by 3 bases, with 12 bases left in between. CDR1 and CDR2 (germline): SGHDT, YYEEEE. The DNA for the CDR3 is TGTGCCAGCAGCTTTCGGGACGGTAACTACGAGCAGTACTTC. Its translation is CASSFRDGNYEQYF.

The table lists this clone with a count of one. The rearrangement links TRBV28 to TRBJ1-5, with D perhaps matching TRBD1 (6 bases). The CDR3 loop spans 15 amino acids. V was pared by 7 bases and J by 2 bases, with 15 bases between. CDR1 MDHEN and CDR2 SYDVKM come from the germline V gene. The CDR3 sequence is CASIRGYGGNQPQHF. In DNA form, the CDR3 reads TGTGCCAGCATAAGGGGGTATGGTGGCAATCAGCCCCAGCATTTT.

This chain joins TRBV27 and TRBJ1-2; TRBD1 agrees at 8 bases. In germline, CDR1 is MNHEY, CDR2 SMNVEV (reference sequence). This CDR3 is built from 13 residues. After removal of 5 bases from V and 7 bases from J, the junction contained 6 bases not matched to a gene. The CDR3 DNA sequence: TGTGCCAGCAGTGGACAGGGAGGAGGTGGCTACACCTTC. Residues: CASSGQGGGGYTF.

In its sample, this clone was seen once. The V call is TRBV7-2, the J call TRBJ2-5; the D gene is possibly TRBD1 (5 bases). Matching the DNA end better, TRBJ2-7 makes the J call doubtful. This CDR3 is 14 amino acids long. Germline loops: CDR1 SGHTA, CDR2 FQGNSA. The CDR3 is CASSLVDTTYEQYF. CDR3 nucleotides: TGTGCCAGCAGCTTAGTGGACACCACCTACGAGCAGTACTTC.

This chain links TRBV5-4 with TRBJ1-2; perhaps TRBD1 as D (5 bases). Looked up from germline, CDR1 is SGHNT and CDR2 is YYREEE (reference sequence). CDR3 length: 15 amino acids. V shed 0 bases and J shed 6 bases, with 15 bases lying between them. The CDR3 is CASSLATEGRNGYTF. For the CDR3, the DNA is TGTGCCAGCAGCTTGGCCACTGAGGGGAGGAATGGCTACACCTTC.

This sequence joins TRBV5-7 and TRBJ2-7; perhaps TRBD1 as D (6 bases). TRBV5-7 is given ORF status, its function remaining uncertain. The CDR3 is 13 amino acids. Deletions cut 4 bases from V and 5 bases from J, with 13 bases between. CDR3 residues: CASSLTGFDEQYF. Here the CDR3 DNA reads TGTGCCAGCAGCCTTACAGGGTTTGACGAGCAGTACTTC.

The J gene is TRBJ2-7, the V gene TRBV19; 14 bases map to TRBD2. The trim removed 3 bases at V and 5 bases at J, leaving 3 bases unmatched. Looked up from germline, CDR1 is LNHDA and CDR2 is SQIVND (reference sequence). The CDR3 has 15 amino acids. The CDR3 reads CASSIGTSGSHEQYF. CDR3 DNA sequence: TGTGCCAGTAGTATTGGGACTAGCGGGAGCCACGAGCAGTACTTC.

The chain uses TRBV6-4 and TRBJ2-6; D not certain. This CDR3 contains 14 residues. CDR1 and CDR2 (germline): MRHNA, SNTAGT. V was clipped by 9 bases and J by 5 bases, with 14 bases between them. This CDR3 is CASSPSRRANVLTF. The DNA for the CDR3 is TGTGCCAGTAGTCCATCGCGGAGGGCCAACGTCCTGACTTTC.